The 27 T cell receptor beta chains presented below share a single source sample, sequenced in a study of cytomegalovirus exposure and HLA in healthy donors. Researchers ran the PCR with 60 Vbeta and 13 Jbeta primers. Some clones are missing from TCRdb's copy, which holds only in-frame ones; the method was immunoSEQ multiplex PCR. The sample includes about 67,000 clones, around 89% of them seen just once. The sequenced sample consisted of PBMCs. The receptor source for this set is a woman under 40 in good health and CMV-seropositive.

This chain joins TRBV28 and TRBJ1-2; D is unresolved. The CDR3 is made up of 13 amino acids. Per the germline V gene, CDR1 is MDHEN and CDR2 is SYDVKM. Trimming took 6 bases from V and 8 from J, leaving 16 bases between them. This CDR3 is CASSPLMRSGYTF. The CDR3 bases are TGTGCCAGCAGCCCCCTAATGAGAAGCGGCTACACCTTC.

This chain connects TRBV28 to TRBJ2-1; TRBD1 matches at 12 bases. This CDR3 is 15 amino acids long. Germline CDR1 is MDHEN and CDR2 is SYDVKM. The V segment lost 5 bases and the J segment 10 bases; nucleotides outside the gene matches: 9. In nucleotides, the CDR3 is TGTGCCAGCAGTGATCCGGGACAGGGGGCGGAGGAGCAGTTCTTC. It specifies CASSDPGQGAEEQFF. Looking up the rest from reference TRBV28 and TRBJ2-1 gives the full variable domain: DVKVTQSSRYLVKRTGEKVFLECVQDMDHENMFWYRQDPGLGLRLIYFSYDVKMKEKGDIPEGYSVSREKKERFSLILESASTNQTSMYLCASSDPGQGAEEQFFGPGTRLTVL.

The rearrangement uses TRBV5-6 and TRBJ1-4; D remains unclear. Germline V gene sequence: CDR1 SGHDT, CDR2 YYEEEE. Between the trimmed V and J ends, which lost 1 base and 5 bases, there was a span of 12 bases. The CDR3 loop spans 15 amino acids. The chain's CDR3 is CASSLSGAGNEKLFF. Written as DNA, the CDR3 is TGTGCCAGCAGCTTGTCGGGCGCGGGGAATGAAAAACTGTTTTTT.

This clone was counted a few times. The sample carries other DNA sequences with the same CDR3. This chain uses TRBV5-4 with TRBJ2-1; 9 bases align to TRBD2. The ends lost 0 bases at V and 6 bases at J; junction bases unmatched: 4. CDR1 and CDR2 (germline): SGHNT, YYREEE (reference sequence). The CDR3 is 15 residues long. CDR3 DNA sequence: TGTGCCAGCAGCTTGGGTCTAGCGGGACGCAATGAGCAGTTCTTC. Its protein is CASSLGLAGRNEQFF.

This clone was counted only a few times. The chain has TRBV28 and TRBJ2-7, with D tentatively TRBD2 (5 bases). The germline V and J ends were trimmed by 2 bases and 2 bases, with 10 bases remaining between them. The CDR3 has 14 amino acids. Germline values: CDR1 MDHEN, CDR2 SYDVKM. CDR3 nucleotides: TGTGCCAGCAGTTTAAGCGGCGAGACCTACGAGCAGTACTTC. This sequence encodes CASSLSGETYEQYF.

The chain combines TRBV10-3 with TRBJ2-7; 9 bases agree with TRBD2. This CDR3 is 17 amino acids long. V trimming: 0 bases; J trimming: 4 bases; junction bases outside the gene matches: 10. Looked up from germline, CDR1 is ENHRY and CDR2 is SYGVKD. CDR3 sequence: CAISESPASGIQYEQYF. The CDR3 DNA reads TGTGCCATCAGTGAGTCGCCGGCTAGCGGGATACAATACGAGCAGTACTTC.

This clone appeared a single time. The chain uses TRBV4-2 and TRBJ1-1; 10 bases match TRBD1. Germline V gene data show CDR1 as LGHNA and CDR2 as YNFKEQ. CDR3 length: 15 residues. Losses at the gene ends were 11 bases for V and 3 bases for J; bases not matched to a gene: 12. The CDR3 region has the DNA TGTGCCTCGACTAGGACAGGGGGGCCGGACACTGAAGCTTTCTTT. Amino acid sequence: CASTRTGGPDTEAFF.

CDR3 sequence (DNA): TGTGCCAGCTCACCCAATAAGGGGACAGGGTCCTACGAGCAGTACTTC. It is translated as CASSPNKGTGSYEQYF. This rearrangement joins TRBV18 to TRBJ2-7; 9 bases agree with TRBD1. The V segment lost 3 bases and the J segment 1 base; nucleotides outside the gene matches: 7. The germline CDR1 and CDR2 sequences are KGHSH and LQKENI. The length of the CDR3 is 16 residues.

The sample holds a few counts of this clone. This rearrangement joins TRBV5-6 to TRBJ2-7; 9 bases match TRBD2. After removal of 2 bases from V and 7 bases from J, the junction contained 4 bases not matched to a gene. Germline V gene lookup returns CDR1 SGHDT and CDR2 YYEEEE. CDR3 length equals 13 residues. The CDR3 coding sequence is TGTGCCAGCAGCTTTTGGCGGGGGGGGGAGCAGTACTTC. It yields the protein CASSFWRGGEQYF.

The chain joins TRBV29-1 to TRBJ1-1, with unresolved D. Per the germline V gene, CDR1 is SQVTM and CDR2 is ANQGSEA. The CDR3 runs 13 residues. Deletions cut 8 bases from V and 5 bases from J, with 18 bases between. CDR3 sequence (DNA): TGCAGCTGGGGTCGGGGTTCTAATACTGAAGCTTTCTTT. Its protein product is CSWGRGSNTEAFF.

The genes are TRBV18 and TRBJ2-3; 7 nucleotides align to TRBD1. The CDR3 loop spans 16 amino acids. The germline V gene encodes CDR1 KGHSH and CDR2 LQKENI. V lost 6 bases to trimming and J lost 0 bases; unmatched junction nucleotides: 9. The CDR3 reads CASSLKGTVSTDTQYF. The CDR3 DNA reads as TGTGCCAGCTCCCTAAAGGGGACAGTGAGCACAGATACGCAGTATTTT.

The CDR3 DNA follows: TGTGCCAGCAGTTCGCGGGGGCTATTAGATACGCAGTATTTT. Encoded protein: CASSSRGLLDTQYF. This rearrangement joins TRBV27 to TRBJ2-3; D might be TRBD2 (7 bases). CDR1 MNHEY and CDR2 SMNVEV come from the germline V gene (reference sequence). The germline V and J ends were trimmed by 4 bases and 5 bases, with 13 bases remaining between them. This CDR3 is built from 14 residues.

The chain carries TRBV2 and TRBJ1-5; the D gene is possibly TRBD1 (6 bases). Germline CDR1 SNHLY, CDR2 FYNNEI. Trimming took 6 bases from V and 3 from J, leaving 9 bases between them. This CDR3 spans 13 amino acids. For the CDR3, the DNA is TGTGCCAGCAGACAGGGTTCCAATCAGCCCCAGCATTTT. This encodes CASRQGSNQPQHF.

This sequence joins TRBV15 and TRBJ1-2; D unresolved. Trimming shortened V by 0 bases and J by 2 bases, and 7 bases separated the two germline ends. From germline, CDR1 is LNHNV and CDR2 YYDKDF (reference sequence). This CDR3 is 14 amino acids long. This CDR3 reads CATSREGGNYGYTF. In DNA form, the CDR3 reads TGTGCCACCAGCAGAGAAGGCGGAAACTATGGCTACACCTTC. The full variable domain, its missing parts supplied by reference TRBV15 and TRBJ1-2, is DAMVIQNPRYQVTQFGKPVTLSCSQTLNHNVMYWYQQKSSQAPKLLFHYYDKDFNNEADTPDNFQSRRPNTSFCFLDIRSPGLGDTAMYLCATSREGGNYGYTFGSGTRLTVV.

In its sample, this clone was seen once. This chain joins TRBV23-1 and TRBJ2-1, with D perhaps matching TRBD2 (5 bases). TRBV23-1 is identified as an open reading frame with a role that is uncertain. Trimming removed 8 bases at V and 6 bases at J, with 8 bases between. The CDR3 length is 11 residues. CDR3 bases: TGCGCCAGCCGTGCGGGCAATGAGCAGTTCTTC. Amino acids: CASRAGNEQFF.

The chain is built from TRBV21-1 and TRBJ1-2; the table assigns TRBD1, which was not confirmed against the DNA. TRBV21-1 represents a pseudogene. The length of the CDR3 is 13 residues. CDR3 sequence reads: CASSKGVGAGYTF. Written as DNA, the CDR3 is TGTGCCAGCAGCAAAGGAGTGGGGGCGGGCTACACCTTC.

The J gene is TRBJ2-5, the V gene TRBV4-1; D unresolved. The CDR3 runs to 13 residues. V lost 1 base to trimming and J lost 0 bases, with 3 bases between them. Germline V gene sequence: CDR1 MGHRA, CDR2 YSYEKL. The CDR3 DNA reads as TGCGCCAGCAGCCAAGCTCACCAAGAGACCCAGTACTTC. Its translation: CASSQAHQETQYF.

CDR3 bases: TGCGCCAGCAGCCAAGATCATCCAGTTCGGGTCGAGCAGTACTTC. Its translation is CASSQDHPVRVEQYF. The V call is TRBV4-1, the J call TRBJ2-7; the D is unclear. The CDR3 has 15 residues. Deletions cut 0 bases from V and 6 bases from J, with 15 bases between. CDR1 and CDR2 (germline): MGHRA, YSYEKL.

This chain uses TRBV28 with TRBJ2-3; no definite D call. The V and J ends lost 7 bases and 0 bases respectively, with 11 bases between them. The CDR3 loop spans 14 amino acids. Germline V lookup: CDR1 MDHEN, CDR2 SYDVKM. In DNA form, the CDR3 reads TGTGCCAGCAAGCCAGGTGGGAGCACAGATACGCAGTATTTT. Amino acids: CASKPGGSTDTQYF.

V is TRBV7-6 and J is TRBJ1-5, with 8 bases lining up with TRBD1. Germline V gene lookup returns CDR1 SGHVS and CDR2 FNYEAQ. CDR3 length: 15 amino acids. V lost 5 bases and J lost 8; bases outside the gene matches: 11. The CDR3 region has the DNA TGTGCCAGCAGCCCTTCGGCAGGGGGCTACAAGCCCCAGCATTTT. Translation: CASSPSAGGYKPQHF.

The chain carries TRBV6-5 and TRBJ2-7; D is undetermined. Trimming shortened V by 8 bases and J by 2 bases, and 19 bases separated the two germline ends. The V gene's germline CDR1 is MNHEY and CDR2 SVGAGI. CDR3 length equals 15 residues. The CDR3 loop reads CASGYSFTLPYEQYF. The CDR3 DNA sequence: TGTGCCAGCGGGTACTCCTTTACTTTGCCCTACGAGCAGTACTTC.

The chain is built from TRBV19 and TRBJ1-1; 7 bases agree with TRBD1. The CDR3 covers 14 residues. The trim removed 6 bases at V and 1 base at J, leaving 5 bases unmatched. CDR1 LNHDA and CDR2 SQIVND come from the germline V gene (reference sequence). In DNA, the CDR3 is TGTGCCAGTAGAACCGGGACAGCGAACACTGAAGCTTTCTTT. Its protein is CASRTGTANTEAFF.

The chain combines TRBV19 with TRBJ1-2, with a weak D call TRBD1 (5 bases). The CDR3 contains 14 residues. V lost 7 bases, J lost 2 bases, and 14 bases lay in between. From germline, CDR1 is LNHDA and CDR2 SQIVND (reference sequence). For the CDR3, the DNA is TGTGCCAGTAAGTCGGGACTATCAAACTATGGCTACACCTTC. Protein product: CASKSGLSNYGYTF.

This clone was found once. The V call is TRBV7-2, the J call TRBJ2-1; 8 bases fit TRBD2. CDR1 is SGHTA, CDR2 FQGNSA, per germline. The CDR3 runs to 16 residues. V gave up 0 bases and J gave up 6 bases; unmatched junction bases: 7. Here the CDR3 reads CASSLAGVGLANEQFF. The DNA of the CDR3 is TGTGCCAGCAGCTTAGCGGGGGTCGGACTAGCCAATGAGCAGTTCTTC.

The gene calls are TRBV7-6 and TRBJ2-7; D unclear. The V gene lost 5 bases and the J gene lost 7 bases, with 15 bases spanning the gap. The germline gives CDR1 SGHVS, CDR2 FNYEAQ. The CDR3 sequence is 13 residues long. CDR3 in DNA: TGTGCCAGCAGCCTCGTTCCGCTACGGGAGCAGTACTTC. Amino acid sequence: CASSLVPLREQYF.

This clone was recorded only once. The chain recombines TRBV10-3 with TRBJ2-7; 13 bases map to TRBD2. CDR1 ENHRY and CDR2 SYGVKD come from the germline V gene. V gave up 4 bases and J gave up 2 bases; unmatched junction bases: 11. There are 18 residues in the CDR3. The CDR3 bases are TGTGCCATCAGTGGGCCGCCCCCTGGACTAGCGGGAGCCTACGAGCAGTACTTC. This codes for CAISGPPPGLAGAYEQYF.

The V gene is TRBV7-9, the J gene TRBJ1-4, with 10 nucleotides matching TRBD1. The CDR3 covers 14 residues. Unmatched junction bases numbered 3, after V lost 6 bases and J lost 5 bases. Per the germline V gene, CDR1 is SEHNR and CDR2 is FQNEAQ (reference sequence). This CDR3 reads CASRRDRGNEKLFF. The DNA of the CDR3 is TGTGCCAGCAGAAGGGACAGGGGAAATGAAAAACTGTTTTTT.